Sequencing of this T cell receptor (beta chain) was carried out in a study of ipilimumab plus nivolumab after autologous stem cell transplantation. Study-level information: Typical patient got a handful of ipilimumab doses and fewer than 10 nivolumab doses (median). General study points: TCR repertoire, Treg phenotype and gut microbiota reportedly support more study of this approach.

Checkpoint therapy with ipilimumab 1 mg/kg began 14 to 28 days after transplant. With regard to this clone: The antigen remains undetermined.

The method was immunoSEQ multiplex PCR; TCRdb's version includes in-frame clones alone and lacks a portion of them. The sample includes 16,000 or so clones, over 60% seen only once; the top ten take less than 25%. V was pared by 3 bases and J by 3 bases, with 6 bases between. The CDR3 covers 11 residues. Germline CDR1 and CDR2: GTSNPN and SVGIG (reference sequence). This sequence originates from a male donor with diffuse large B-cell lymphoma. This sample comprised PBMCs, obtained in a trial of ipilimumab plus nivolumab as post-transplant consolidation. This chain connects TRBV30 to TRBJ2-7; D ambiguous. CDR3 sequence reads: CAWRQFYEQYF. The CDR3 nucleotides read TGTGCCTGGAGGCAGTTCTACGAGCAGTACTTC.